The TCR beta chain described here comes from a study of Ad26.COV2.S vaccination and SARS-CoV-2 variants. Study information: In the COV1001 trial, the donor was in the Ad26.COV2.S arm. Once or twice, 56 days apart, Ad26.COV2.S was delivered intramuscularly.

The repertoire was sequenced with immunoSEQ multiplex PCR; TCRdb's copy has only in-frame clones and lacks some. Among 350,000 to 500,000 clones listed, about nine tenths were seen once. General study points: Once vaccination had occurred, spike-specific CD8+ and CD4+ T cell responses reportedly showed substantial breadth. Individuals receiving vaccine had higher spike-specific TCR breadth than placebo recipients did.

Indicated treatment: about 20 received Ad26.COV2.S at low or high dose, single or two shots; several received placebo; per-sample allocation not given. The samples were gathered on day 63 after the first injection of vaccine or placebo. Deletions cut 4 bases from V and 2 bases from J, with 15 bases between. Germline V gene sequence: CDR1 SGHNT, CDR2 YYREEE (reference sequence). The CDR3 is 15 amino acids. Worth noting for this clone: Its antigen is not identified.

The sequencing used peripheral blood, collected in a trial of Ad26.COV2.S vaccine versus placebo. The sequence was obtained from a person aged 18 to 65 who received the Ad26.COV2.S COVID-19 vaccine or a placebo. This chain links TRBV5-4 with TRBJ2-5; possibly TRBD1 for D (6 bases). CDR3 bases: TGTGCCAGCAGCGTCCGGGACAACGGGCAAGAGACCCAGTACTTC. Translated: CASSVRDNGQETQYF. The variable domain in full, with the rest retrieved from reference TRBV5-4 and TRBJ2-5, is ETGVTQSPTHLIKTRGQQVTLRCSSQSGHNTVSWYQQALGQGPQFIFQYYREEENGRGNFPPRFSGLQFPNYSSELNVNALELDDSALYLCASSVRDNGQETQYFGPGTRLLVL.